The entry below describes one T cell receptor beta chain. The sample originates from a study of regulatory T cells in long-lasting Graves disease. The V end lost 6 bases, the J end lost 8 bases, and 20 bases lay between the germline ends. The CDR3 totals 14 residues. Germline CDR1 and CDR2: DFQATT and SNEGSKA (reference sequence). Regarding time point: persistent/refractory GD, antithyroid drugs over 5 years with positive TRAb. Extracted PBMC RNA gave rise to the TCR library. HTBI primers from iRepertoire and Arm-PCR of CDR3 regions yielded the TCR beta libraries. In TCRdb, the multiplex PCR reads were re-called with MiXCR into one record per CDR3 protein. The sample shows about 470,000 distinct CDR3 sequences, about a fifth of them seen only once.

This sequence originates from a female donor with Graves disease. This specimen consisted of peripheral blood mononuclear cells (PBMCs), obtained when the disease was refractory, from a patient treated with antithyroid drugs. V usage is TRBV20-1 and J usage is TRBJ2-1; D is unclear. CDR3 sequence reads: CSALYSLGLHEQFF. Written as DNA, the CDR3 is TGCAGTGCCTTATATAGCCTAGGTTTACATGAGCAGTTCTTC.